The 22 T cell receptor beta chains reported below all come from one sample, sequenced in a study of control samples from healthy donors and cancer patients. The protocol was immunoSEQ multiplex PCR, while the TCRdb copy is restricted to in-frame clones and leaves out a portion. The table shows approximately 160,000 clones, with around 90% occurring only once. The sequencing input was blood. The receptors here all came from a woman in her thirties in good health.

The V call is TRBV28, the J call TRBJ2-4, with D perhaps matching TRBD2 (7 bases). In germline, CDR1 is MDHEN, CDR2 SYDVKM. CDR3 length: 17 residues. The V gene lost 2 bases and the J gene lost 1 base, with 15 bases spanning the gap. For the CDR3, the DNA is TGTGCCAGCAGTTTAGTGTCTCGGGGGGCGGCCAAAAACATTCAGTACTTC. Translated: CASSLVSRGAAKNIQYF.

The DNA for the CDR3 is TGTGCCAGCAGGAACTCGGGACAGGGTTTCACTGAAGCTTTCTTT. This codes for CASRNSGQGFTEAFF. The chain uses TRBV6-6 and TRBJ1-1; 9 bases agree with TRBD1. The CDR3 totals 15 residues. Germline-derived CDR1 and CDR2 are MNHNY and SVGAGI (reference sequence). V lost 6 bases and J lost 4; bases outside the gene matches: 9.

The chain carries TRBV5-1 and TRBJ1-1, with D tentatively TRBD1 (5 bases). Germline V CDR1 and CDR2: SGHRS, YFSETQ. CDR3 length: 15 amino acids. The V and J ends lost 0 bases and 6 bases respectively, with 15 bases between them. The CDR3: CASSLDAGWGSEAFF. In DNA form, the CDR3 reads TGCGCCAGCAGCTTGGACGCAGGGTGGGGATCTGAAGCTTTCTTT.

The V and J genes are TRBV19 and TRBJ2-3, with unresolved D. Germline V lookup: CDR1 LNHDA, CDR2 SQIVND (reference sequence). Between the trimmed V and J ends, which lost 1 base and 1 base, there was a span of 9 bases. The CDR3 loop spans 15 amino acids. CDR3 in DNA: TGTGCCAGTAGTATAGCCGGGCCCGGCACAGATACGCAGTATTTT. Amino acids: CASSIAGPGTDTQYF.

The gene calls are TRBV7-2 and TRBJ2-1, with 13 bases identical to TRBD2. This CDR3 region has 19 residues. Germline V gene data show CDR1 as SGHTA and CDR2 as FQGNSA. V lost 1 base, J lost 0 bases, and 6 bases stayed unmatched. CDR3: CASSLGTSGRDSSYNEQFF. The CDR3 bases are TGTGCCAGCAGCTTAGGAACTAGCGGGAGGGATAGCTCCTACAATGAGCAGTTCTTC. Using reference TRBV7-2 and TRBJ2-1 for the parts outside the CDR3, the full variable domain is GAGVSQSPSNKVTEKGKDVELRCDPISGHTALYWYRQSLGQGLEFLIYFQGNSAPDKSGLPSDRFSAERTGGSVSTLTIQRTQQEDSAVYLCASSLGTSGRDSSYNEQFFGPGTRLTVL.

The gene calls are TRBV10-1 and TRBJ2-3; D is perhaps TRBD2 (6 bases). Trimming took 7 bases from V and 2 from J, leaving 10 bases between them. The length of the CDR3 is 13 residues. Germline values: CDR1 WNHNN, CDR2 SYGVQD (reference sequence). The CDR3 region is CASKEGPTDTQYF. The CDR3 bases are TGCGCCAGCAAGGAGGGCCCCACAGATACGCAGTATTTT.

CDR3: CASSFRGAPPSPLHF. CDR3 nucleotides: TGTGCCAGCAGCTTCCGGGGAGCACCTCCATCACCCCTCCACTTT. This chain uses TRBV11-1 with TRBJ1-6; D gene ambiguous. CDR1 and CDR2 from the germline V gene are SGHAT and FQDESV (reference sequence). The V end lost 3 bases, the J end lost 10 bases, and 16 bases lay between the germline ends. The CDR3 extends over 15 amino acids.

CDR3 bases: TGTGCCAGCTCACAGGGACAGGATCAGCCCCAGCATTTT. It is translated as CASSQGQDQPQHF. The chain couples TRBV18 to TRBJ1-5; 8 bases line up with TRBD1. V trimming: 4 bases; J trimming: 5 bases; junction bases outside the gene matches: 1. CDR1 KGHSH and CDR2 LQKENI come from the germline V gene. The length of the CDR3 is 13 residues. The full variable domain, its missing parts supplied by reference TRBV18 and TRBJ1-5, is NAGVMQNPRHLVRRRGQEARLRCSPMKGHSHVYWYRQLPEEGLKFMVYLQKENIIDESGMPKERFSAEFPKEGPSILRIQQVVRGDSAAYFCASSQGQDQPQHFGDGTRLSIL.

The genes are TRBV4-3 and TRBJ2-1; tentatively, D is TRBD1 (5 bases). The germline gives CDR1 LGHNA, CDR2 YSLEER. Deletions cut 1 base from V and 5 bases from J, with 12 bases between. The CDR3 is 15 residues long. The CDR3 DNA is TGCGCCAGCAGCCAAGCAGACAGACGGGACAATGAGCAGTTCTTC. It translates to CASSQADRRDNEQFF.

The CDR3 DNA follows: TGTGCCAGTAGTATAGGGAGGGGAGCGCGCCAAGAGACCCAGTACTTC. Translating it yields CASSIGRGARQETQYF. This chain joins TRBV19 and TRBJ2-5, with a weak D call TRBD2 (6 bases). Deletions cut 1 base from V and 1 base from J, with 13 bases between. CDR1 is LNHDA and CDR2 is SQIVND in the germline V gene (reference sequence). The CDR3 consists of 16 residues.

The CDR3 loop reads CASSEWRSNYGYTF. The CDR3 DNA is TGCGCCAGCAGTGAATGGCGGTCCAACTATGGCTACACCTTC. The chain combines TRBV10-2 with TRBJ1-2; D unresolved. This CDR3 has 14 amino acids. From germline, CDR1 is WSHSY and CDR2 SAAADI. V was clipped by 3 bases and J by 2 bases, with 10 bases between them.

V and J are TRBV7-3 and TRBJ2-3; TRBD2 matches 7 bases. The CDR3 length is 15 residues. The germline gives CDR1 SGHTA, CDR2 FQGTGA. The V gene end was trimmed by 5 bases and the J gene end by 2 bases; junction bases not matched to a gene: 7. CDR3 sequence (DNA): TGTGCCAGCAGCGCGTTTGCGGGAGTCACAGATACGCAGTATTTT. The encoded protein is CASSAFAGVTDTQYF.

This clone was seen just once. This chain joins TRBV7-6 and TRBJ2-3; 9 bases map to TRBD2. CDR1 and CDR2 (germline): SGHVS, FNYEAQ. The CDR3 sequence is 16 residues long. The J segment lost 4 bases and the V segment lost 3 bases, leaving 8 bases of the junction unmatched. DNA of the CDR3: TGTGCCAGCAGCTTCTTAGCGGGAGAGGGTGCAGATACGCAGTATTTT. Its protein is CASSFLAGEGADTQYF.

V and J are TRBV7-9 and TRBJ2-6; D possibly corresponds to TRBD1 (6 bases). In germline, CDR1 is SEHNR, CDR2 FQNEAQ (reference sequence). CDR3 length: 19 amino acids. Trimming removed 5 bases from V and 0 bases from J, with 20 bases in between. The CDR3: CASSLGRTADFSGANVLTF. In DNA, the CDR3 is TGTGCCAGCAGCCTTGGTAGGACAGCAGATTTCTCTGGGGCCAACGTCCTGACTTTC.

The CDR3 nucleotides read TGTGCCAGCTCACCACTCGCGGCGGCTATAACTTCCACAGATACGCAGTATTTT. Protein sequence: CASSPLAAAITSTDTQYF. This chain connects TRBV18 to TRBJ2-3; D remains ambiguous. V was cut by 1 base and J by 2 bases, with 19 bases left in between. The germline CDR1 and CDR2 sequences are KGHSH and LQKENI. CDR3 length: 18 amino acids. The full variable domain, with the rest looked up from reference TRBV18 and TRBJ2-3, is NAGVMQNPRHLVRRRGQEARLRCSPMKGHSHVYWYRQLPEEGLKFMVYLQKENIIDESGMPKERFSAEFPKEGPSILRIQQVVRGDSAAYFCASSPLAAAITSTDTQYFGPGTRLTVL.

The chain couples TRBV10-2 to TRBJ2-7; D is perhaps TRBD1 (6 bases). V was pared by 7 bases and J by 6 bases, with 16 bases between. The germline gives CDR1 WSHSY, CDR2 SAAADI. The CDR3 extends over 13 amino acids. The CDR3 DNA reads TGCGCCAGCACGGGACACAAAGGAGGCGAGCAGTACTTC. It is translated as CASTGHKGGEQYF.

The V gene is TRBV4-3, the J gene TRBJ2-6, with unresolved D. Germline V gene data show CDR1 as LGHNA and CDR2 as YSLEER. With 0 bases removed from V and 2 bases from J, the gap between germline ends came to 11 bases. The CDR3 totals 17 residues. In DNA, the CDR3 is TGCGCCAGCAGCCAAGATTCTACGGGCGCTGGGGCCAACGTCCTGACTTTC. This gives the protein CASSQDSTGAGANVLTF.

This chain connects TRBV7-9 to TRBJ2-3; TRBD2 agrees at 7 bases. V lost 5 bases and J lost 1; bases outside the gene matches: 6. CDR3 length: 15 amino acids. Germline CDR1 is SEHNR and CDR2 is FQNEAQ (reference sequence). The CDR3 sequence: CASSPGTTGTDTQYF. CDR3 nucleotide sequence: TGTGCCAGCAGCCCTGGGACTACCGGCACAGATACGCAGTATTTT.

CDR3 bases: TGCGCCAGCAGCCAAGATCAGTCAGGGTCCTCTGGAAACACCATATATTTT. The encoded protein is CASSQDQSGSSGNTIYF. The V call is TRBV4-1, the J call TRBJ1-3; tentatively, D is TRBD1 (5 bases). The ends were cut back, 0 bases at V and 0 bases at J, with 12 bases in the middle. The CDR3 is made up of 17 amino acids. Germline V gives CDR1 MGHRA, CDR2 YSYEKL.

The J gene is TRBJ2-1, the V gene TRBV7-2; a possible D gene is TRBD2 (7 bases). The CDR3 runs 17 residues. V was pared by 5 bases and J by 7 bases, with 24 bases between. From germline, CDR1 is SGHTA and CDR2 FQGNSA. The CDR3 sequence is CASSPAPSGGGVNEQFF. CDR3 nucleotide sequence: TGTGCCAGCAGCCCCGCTCCTAGCGGAGGGGGGGTGAATGAGCAGTTCTTC.

This clone was found once. CDR3 nucleotides: TGTGCCAGCAGCCTCCCGAGGGACAGCTATGGCTACACCTTC. Protein: CASSLPRDSYGYTF. V gene TRBV5-5 combines with J gene TRBJ1-2; 7 bases are shared with TRBD1. The germline V gene encodes CDR1 SGHKS and CDR2 YYEKEE (reference sequence). The CDR3 length is 14 residues. The V and J ends lost 4 bases and 4 bases, in that order; junction bases with no gene match: 7.

The chain is built from TRBV14 and TRBJ2-3; possible D gene TRBD1, 5 bases. Between the trimmed V and J ends, which lost 0 bases and 5 bases, there was a span of 12 bases. Germline V lookup: CDR1 SGHDN, CDR2 FVKESK. CDR3 length: 15 residues. The CDR3 DNA is TGTGCCAGCAGCCAAGATCGCCTTAGGGGAGATACGCAGTATTTT. It yields the protein CASSQDRLRGDTQYF.